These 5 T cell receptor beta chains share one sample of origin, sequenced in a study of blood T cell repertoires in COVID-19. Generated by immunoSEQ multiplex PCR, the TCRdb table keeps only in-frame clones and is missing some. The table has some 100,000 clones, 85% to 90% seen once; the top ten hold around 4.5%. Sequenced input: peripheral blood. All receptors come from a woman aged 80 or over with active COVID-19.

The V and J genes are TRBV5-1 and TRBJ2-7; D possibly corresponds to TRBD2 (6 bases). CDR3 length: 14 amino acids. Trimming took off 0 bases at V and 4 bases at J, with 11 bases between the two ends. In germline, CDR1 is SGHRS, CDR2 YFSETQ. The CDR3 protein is CASSLDVGRYEQYF. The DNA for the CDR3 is TGCGCCAGCAGCTTGGACGTAGGGAGGTACGAGCAGTACTTC.

The CDR3 DNA follows: TGTGCCAGCAGCCGCACTGGGTTCGCGGGTGAGCAGTTCTTC. This translates into CASSRTGFAGEQFF. This chain joins TRBV5-6 and TRBJ2-1, with a tentative D call TRBD2 (5 bases). This CDR3 is built from 14 residues. Germline loops: CDR1 SGHDT, CDR2 YYEEEE. The germline V and J ends were trimmed by 4 bases and 9 bases, with 17 bases remaining between them.

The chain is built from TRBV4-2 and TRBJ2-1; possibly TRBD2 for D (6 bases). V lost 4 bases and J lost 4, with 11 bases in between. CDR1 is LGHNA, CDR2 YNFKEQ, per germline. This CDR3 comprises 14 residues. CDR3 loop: CASSLRRGYNEQFF. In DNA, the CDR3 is TGTGCCAGCAGCCTGCGGAGGGGATACAATGAGCAGTTCTTC.

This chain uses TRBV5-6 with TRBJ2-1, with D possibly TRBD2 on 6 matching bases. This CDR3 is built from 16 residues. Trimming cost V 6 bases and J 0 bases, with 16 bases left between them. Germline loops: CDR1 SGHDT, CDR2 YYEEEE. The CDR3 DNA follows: TGTGCCAGCATCCCGGGGCGGGGTAGCTCCTACAATGAGCAGTTCTTC. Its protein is CASIPGRGSSYNEQFF.

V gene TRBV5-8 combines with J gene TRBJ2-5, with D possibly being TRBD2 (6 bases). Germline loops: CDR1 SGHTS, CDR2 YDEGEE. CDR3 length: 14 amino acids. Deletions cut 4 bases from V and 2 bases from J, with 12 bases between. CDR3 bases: TGTGCCAGCAGCCTGGGCGGGGTTCAAGAGACCCAGTACTTC. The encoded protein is CASSLGGVQETQYF.